This T cell receptor beta chain derives from a study of OX40 agonist ivuxolimab in advanced cancers. Study details: A mean age of approximately 64 years, range roughly 20 to 79, was recorded, and around 85% were male. The eligibility criteria allowed prior anti-PD-1, anti-PD-L1 or anti-CTLA-4 therapy, and 30% to 45% had some. Study-wide findings and caveats: CD8+ T cells (on average) carried more expanded clones than CD4+ T cells. Clonal expansion was seen in CD4+ and CD8+ blood T cells by week 6 at 0.1 to 3.0 mg/kg.

This CDR3 has 15 residues. Germline CDR1 LGHNA, CDR2 YSLEER. V gave up 1 base and J gave up 7 bases, with 14 bases separating them. With respect to this clone: The antigen remains unidentified.

The repertoire was sequenced with immunoSEQ multiplex PCR; TCRdb's copy has only in-frame clones and lacks some. The sample records 40,000 to 50,000 clones, roughly nine tenths being singletons. The receptor was derived from an adult with an advanced solid tumor such as melanoma, head and neck, liver or kidney cancer. Sample: CD4+ or CD8+ T cells sorted from blood, taken in a trial of the OX40 agonist ivuxolimab. The chain carries TRBV4-3 and TRBJ2-1; D remains ambiguous. For the CDR3, the DNA is TGCGCCAGCAGCCAAGGAGTGGCCTGGATGAATGAGCAGTTCTTC. The encoded protein is CASSQGVAWMNEQFF.